The TCR beta chain described here comes from a study of T cell responses to AZD1222 COVID-19 vaccine. Looking at the study overall: Second-dose schedules of about 4 or about 12 weeks were combined. Study results and limitations: Nearly half of spike-specific TCRs reportedly target variant regions that are unmutated in the B.1.351 and B.1.1.7 variants. There were repertoire samples only from the period after the peak T cell response.

In regard to this clone: The target antigen is unknown.

Here immunoSEQ multiplex PCR was the method, and the copy in TCRdb shows in-frame clones only, minus some. The sample consists of about 100,000 clones, roughly 89% of them appearing once. The ends lost 4 bases at V and 7 bases at J; junction bases unmatched: 4. The CDR3 spans 13 residues. CDR1 SGHNT and CDR2 YENEEA come from the germline V gene. V and J are TRBV11-3 and TRBJ1-5; 7 bases map to TRBD1. This clonotype originated in an adult in good health. Sequencing was performed on peripheral blood, taken on day 0 of AZD1222 vaccination. The CDR3 DNA sequence: TGTGCCAGCAGCTCCAGACAGGGCCAGCCCCAGCATTTT. Its protein product is CASSSRQGQPQHF.